What follows are 28 T cell receptor beta chains derived from one specimen sequenced in a study of blood T cell repertoires in COVID-19. Data came from immunoSEQ multiplex PCR; TCRdb stores just in-frame clones and leaves some out. The sample includes approximately 200,000 clones, approximately 85% of them seen just once. The sequenced sample consisted of PBMCs or T cells enriched from blood (not recorded which). The receptors shown here come from a man aged 35-49 years who had recovered from COVID-19.

The chain has TRBV28 and TRBJ1-2; D unresolved. Germline V CDR1 and CDR2: MDHEN, SYDVKM. V lost 5 bases, J lost 4 bases, and 8 bases lay in between. There are 12 residues in the CDR3. This CDR3 is CASSLAFYGYTF. The CDR3 DNA is TGTGCCAGCAGTCTAGCCTTCTATGGCTACACCTTC.

This clone was recorded only once. This chain joins TRBV4-2 and TRBJ1-3, with D perhaps matching TRBD1 (5 bases). This CDR3 comprises 17 residues. Germline V gives CDR1 LGHNA, CDR2 YNFKEQ. V shed 1 base and J shed 8 bases, with 21 bases lying between them. CDR3 protein: CASSQGLRSGGLDTIYF. CDR3 DNA: TGTGCCAGCAGCCAAGGTTTACGGTCCGGGGGGTTAGACACCATATATTTT.

The genes are TRBV6-6 and TRBJ1-6; tentative D call: TRBD1 (6 bases). V was shortened by 2 bases and J by 9 bases, with 14 bases between the two germline ends. The germline V gene encodes CDR1 MNHNY and CDR2 SVGAGI (reference sequence). CDR3 size: 15 residues. CDR3 region: CASSYEQGMGSPLHF. In nucleotides, the CDR3 is TGTGCCAGCAGTTACGAACAGGGCATGGGTTCACCCCTCCACTTT.

This clone occurred once. The V call is TRBV7-8, the J call TRBJ1-2, with D maybe TRBD1 (6 bases). Per the germline V gene, CDR1 is SGHVS and CDR2 is FQNEAQ. This CDR3 has 14 residues. V lost 10 bases and J lost 1, with 16 bases in between. CDR3 sequence reads: CATNRDTLNYGYTF. CDR3 nucleotide sequence: TGTGCCACTAATAGGGACACTCTTAACTATGGCTACACCTTC.

The chain joins TRBV30 to TRBJ1-2, with TRBD1 identical over 7 bases. Losses at the gene ends were 0 bases for V and 6 bases for J; bases not matched to a gene: 10. CDR1 GTSNPN and CDR2 SVGIG come from the germline V gene (reference sequence). CDR3 length: 15 residues. The CDR3 loop reads CAWSVQALQGDGYTF. The CDR3 DNA sequence: TGTGCCTGGAGTGTACAGGCACTCCAGGGGGATGGCTACACCTTC. The full variable domain, rest sourced from reference TRBV30 and TRBJ1-2, is SQTIHQWPATLVQPVGSPLSLECTVEGTSNPNLYWYRQAAGRGLQLLFYSVGIGQISSEVPQNLSASRPQDRQFILSSKKLLLSDSGFYLCAWSVQALQGDGYTFGSGTRLTVV.

The CDR3 coding sequence is TGTGCCAGCAGCCCAACAGGGATAAATGGCTACACCTTC. It yields the protein CASSPTGINGYTF. V usage is TRBV9 and J usage is TRBJ1-2; D is possibly TRBD1 (6 bases). The CDR3 is made up of 13 amino acids. Germline CDR1 reads SGDLS; CDR2 reads YYNGEE. V lost 4 bases to trimming and J lost 6 bases, with 13 bases between them.

The chain combines TRBV19 with TRBJ1-4; D might be TRBD1 (6 bases). The CDR3 is 16 amino acids. Per germline, CDR1 LNHDA and CDR2 SQIVND (reference sequence). V dropped 5 bases and J dropped 6 bases, with 19 bases sitting between them. The CDR3 bases are TGTGCCAGTAGTTCAAGCATGACAGGTTCGGATGAAAAACTGTTTTTT. Translating it yields CASSSSMTGSDEKLFF.

This clone has a single count. The chain is built from TRBV27 and TRBJ1-4, with TRBD1 matching over 9 bases. The CDR3 covers 15 residues. Trimming at V came to 5 bases and at J to 8 bases, leaving 9 bases not matched to a gene. Germline CDR1 reads MNHEY; CDR2 reads SMNVEV (reference sequence). The CDR3 sequence is CASSGRTGQGEKLFF. The CDR3 nucleotides read TGTGCCAGCAGTGGCCGAACGGGACAGGGCGAAAAACTGTTTTTT.

The genes are TRBV12-3 or TRBV12-4 and TRBJ1-1; no clear D gene. This CDR3 has 11 amino acids. The ends were cut back, 5 bases at V and 7 bases at J, with 8 bases in the middle. CDR3 sequence: CASSPGIEAFF. CDR3 sequence (DNA): TGTGCCAGCAGTCCGGGGATTGAAGCTTTCTTT.

The J gene is TRBJ1-5, the V gene TRBV5-1; the D gene is possibly TRBD1 (5 bases). V was clipped by 1 base and J by 0 bases, with 8 bases between them. The CDR3 totals 15 residues. The germline gives CDR1 SGHRS, CDR2 YFSETQ. Here the CDR3 reads CASSLLGHSNQPQHF. The CDR3 coding sequence is TGCGCCAGCAGCTTGTTAGGACATAGCAATCAGCCCCAGCATTTT.

This chain connects TRBV20-1 to TRBJ2-3; 7 bases line up with TRBD2. The trim removed 3 bases at V and 3 bases at J, leaving 6 bases unmatched. The CDR3 is 14 amino acids. Germline V gene sequence: CDR1 DFQATT, CDR2 SNEGSKA (reference sequence). CDR3 in amino acids: CSASDGRLTDTQYF. The CDR3 DNA is TGCAGTGCTAGTGACGGGAGGTTAACAGATACGCAGTATTTT.

V usage is TRBV30 and J usage is TRBJ1-1; D remains unclear. CDR1 and CDR2 (germline): GTSNPN, SVGIG (reference sequence). Trimming stripped 0 bases from V and 5 bases from J, with 10 bases between. This CDR3 is built from 13 residues. The CDR3 spells CAWSVEHKTEAFF. The CDR3, as DNA: TGTGCCTGGAGTGTAGAACACAAAACTGAAGCTTTCTTT.

The rearrangement uses TRBV5-4 and TRBJ2-1; 10 nucleotides agree with TRBD1. This CDR3 region has 17 residues. Germline loops: CDR1 SGHNT, CDR2 YYREEE (reference sequence). The V and J ends lost 3 bases and 5 bases, in that order; junction bases with no gene match: 11. CDR3 region: CASSWGQGSTRDNEQFF. The CDR3, as DNA: TGTGCCAGCAGCTGGGGACAGGGGTCGACGCGGGACAATGAGCAGTTCTTC.

The V and J genes are TRBV6-5 and TRBJ1-5; 7 bases align to TRBD1. CDR1 and CDR2 (germline): MNHEY, SVGAGI. Unmatched junction bases numbered 2, after V lost 5 bases and J lost 4 bases. The CDR3 runs 13 residues. CDR3 protein: CASSRRGNQPQHF. The CDR3 DNA is TGTGCCAGCAGTCGCAGGGGGAATCAGCCCCAGCATTTT.

The chain uses TRBV11-2 and TRBJ2-7; D is possibly TRBD2 (6 bases). CDR1 and CDR2 from the germline V gene are SGHAT and FQNNGV. V lost 1 base, J lost 3 bases, and 25 bases lay in between. The CDR3 loop spans 19 amino acids. Written as DNA, the CDR3 is TGTGCCAGCAGCTTAGGAAAAGGGACTGTGGCGGCCATTCACTACGAGCAGTACGTC. This sequence encodes CASSLGKGTVAAIHYEQYV.

The chain carries TRBV2 and TRBJ1-4; the D is unclear. The germline V and J ends were trimmed by 3 bases and 4 bases, with 12 bases remaining between them. This CDR3 has 15 residues. Germline CDR1 SNHLY, CDR2 FYNNEI. The CDR3 is CASSDGGPLNEKLFF. The DNA for the CDR3 is TGTGCCAGCAGTGACGGTGGGCCACTTAATGAAAAACTGTTTTTT.

The chain joins TRBV9 to TRBJ2-3, with D hard to call. CDR3 size: 13 residues. In germline, CDR1 is SGDLS, CDR2 YYNGEE. The V and J ends lost 2 bases and 2 bases respectively, with 6 bases between them. The DNA of the CDR3 is TGTGCCAGCAGCGTTAGCTTCACAGATACGCAGTATTTT. Encoded protein: CASSVSFTDTQYF.

This sequence joins TRBV7-3 and TRBJ2-1; 10 nucleotides match TRBD1. The V gene's germline CDR1 is SGHTA and CDR2 FQGTGA. Germline trimming cut 1 base from V and 10 bases from J; bases unmatched to any gene: 4. The CDR3 contains 14 residues. CDR3 nucleotide sequence: TGTGCCAGCAGCTTAATAGCGGACAGGGGGGAGCAGTTCTTC. Protein: CASSLIADRGEQFF. The variable domain in full, with the rest retrieved from reference TRBV7-3 and TRBJ2-1, is GAGVSQTPSNKVTEKGKYVELRCDPISGHTALYWYRQSLGQGPEFLIYFQGTGAADDSGLPNDRFFAVRPEGSVSTLKIQRTERGDSAVYLCASSLIADRGEQFFGPGTRLTVL.

Only a few counts were recorded for this clone. The chain links TRBV4-3 to TRBJ1-4; 10 bases are a match to TRBD1. CDR1 is LGHNA and CDR2 is YSLEER in the germline V gene. This CDR3 spans 15 amino acids. V shed 1 base, J shed 7 bases, and the junction held 3 bases outside the gene matches. The CDR3, as DNA: TGCGCCAGCAGCCAAGTGGGGACAGGGGTTGAAAAACTGTTTTTT. Its translation: CASSQVGTGVEKLFF.

V and J are TRBV19 and TRBJ1-2; D remains ambiguous. The V end was cut by 0 bases, the J end by 1 base, with 6 bases between. CDR3 length: 14 amino acids. Germline assignment: CDR1 LNHDA and CDR2 SQIVND (reference sequence). The CDR3: CASSIEYSNYGYTF. The CDR3 DNA reads as TGTGCCAGTAGTATAGAGTACAGTAACTATGGCTACACCTTC.

V gene TRBV2 combines with J gene TRBJ1-2, with D hard to call. The germline CDR1 and CDR2 sequences are SNHLY and FYNNEI. The CDR3 has 14 amino acids. V was clipped by 10 bases and J by 0 bases, with 15 bases between them. As DNA, the CDR3 is TGTGCCACCCCGAAGAGGGAGTCTAACTATGGCTACACCTTC. Protein sequence: CATPKRESNYGYTF.

On this clone itself: The same CDR3 also results from other DNA sequences found in this sample. The chain employs TRBV5-1 and TRBJ1-3; D gene ambiguous. From germline, CDR1 is SGHRS and CDR2 YFSETQ. V lost 3 bases and J 1 base, leaving 5 bases between the germline ends. This CDR3 region has 13 residues. The CDR3 DNA follows: TGCGCCAGCAGCTCAGGTTCTGGAAACACCATATATTTT. Amino acids: CASSSGSGNTIYF.

The chain combines TRBV5-5 with TRBJ1-2, with TRBD1 identical over 9 bases. CDR1 and CDR2 from the germline V gene are SGHKS and YYEKEE (reference sequence). The V gene end was trimmed by 4 bases and the J gene end by 4 bases; junction bases not matched to a gene: 5. CDR3 size: 14 residues. The CDR3 region has the DNA TGTGCCAGCAGCGAGGGACAGGGTGTCTATGGCTACACCTTC. Protein product: CASSEGQGVYGYTF.

The chain carries TRBV9 and TRBJ1-1; the D gene is possibly TRBD1 (6 bases). V lost 5 bases to trimming and J lost 3 bases, with 17 bases between them. The CDR3 is made up of 15 amino acids. The germline V gene has CDR1 SGDLS and CDR2 YYNGEE. CDR3 DNA sequence: TGTGCCAGCAGTAGTACAGGGAAGGGCTACACTGAAGCTTTCTTT. Translating it yields CASSSTGKGYTEAFF.

The chain links TRBV10-1 to TRBJ2-3, with D possibly TRBD2 on 5 matching bases. The CDR3 has 14 residues. Trimming pared 3 bases from V and 2 bases from J, leaving 9 bases between. From germline, CDR1 is WNHNN and CDR2 SYGVQD (reference sequence). In nucleotides, the CDR3 is TGCGCCAGCAGTGAACGGGGTTACACAGATACGCAGTATTTT. Protein sequence: CASSERGYTDTQYF.

The V gene is TRBV28, the J gene TRBJ2-7; 8 bases line up with TRBD2. Looked up from germline, CDR1 is MDHEN and CDR2 is SYDVKM. Germline trimming cut 2 bases from V and 4 bases from J; bases unmatched to any gene: 10. This CDR3 region has 16 residues. CDR3: CASSLEGSGGDYEQYF. For the CDR3, the DNA is TGTGCCAGCAGTTTAGAGGGTTCCGGGGGGGATTACGAGCAGTACTTC. Together with reference TRBV28 and TRBJ2-7, the CDR3 gives the full variable domain: DVKVTQSSRYLVKRTGEKVFLECVQDMDHENMFWYRQDPGLGLRLIYFSYDVKMKEKGDIPEGYSVSREKKERFSLILESASTNQTSMYLCASSLEGSGGDYEQYFGPGTRLTVT.

The rearrangement uses TRBV5-1 and TRBJ1-1; 8 bases are a match to TRBD1. V lost 4 bases, J lost 4 bases, and 3 bases stayed unmatched. The CDR3 is 13 amino acids. Germline V gene lookup returns CDR1 SGHRS and CDR2 YFSETQ. The CDR3 DNA is TGCGCCAGCAGCGTCACAGGGGGCACTGAAGCTTTCTTT. Its translation: CASSVTGGTEAFF.

The chain employs TRBV18 and TRBJ1-2, with D tentatively TRBD1 (6 bases). CDR1 and CDR2 from the germline V gene are KGHSH and LQKENI. The length of the CDR3 is 15 residues. With 6 bases removed from V and 3 bases from J, the gap between germline ends came to 17 bases. Here the CDR3 reads CASSRNRAVDYGYTF. CDR3 bases: TGTGCCAGCTCCCGGAACAGGGCAGTCGACTATGGCTACACCTTC.